This entry concerns a single TCR beta chain. The antigen remains undetermined. The source of the sample is a study of cytomegalovirus exposure and HLA in healthy donors. 60 Vbeta and 13 Jbeta primers were used in PCR. Authors' processing steps: The authors later counted 70 million to 85 million unique TCR beta chains, some 12 million of them shared. Profiled with immunoSEQ multiplex PCR; TCRdb holds only in-frame clones, not every one. The V and J calls and the clone size are those of that table, but D and trimming were determined from the DNA. The sample has approximately 160,000 clones; under 85% are singletons. General study results and limits: The authors later found HLA-associated TCR beta chains more clonally expanded than equally common others.

Germline CDR1 is KGHSH and CDR2 is LQKENI. Trimming shortened V by 4 bases and J by 4 bases, and 11 bases separated the two germline ends. The CDR3 loop spans 14 amino acids. Sequencing input: PBMCs. This clonotype was sampled from a man aged 45-60 years in good health and CMV-seropositive. The rearrangement uses TRBV18 and TRBJ2-1, with D tentatively TRBD1 (6 bases). The CDR3 sequence: CASSRGTSYNEQFF. The CDR3 bases are TGTGCCAGCTCACGAGGGACAAGTTACAATGAGCAGTTCTTC.